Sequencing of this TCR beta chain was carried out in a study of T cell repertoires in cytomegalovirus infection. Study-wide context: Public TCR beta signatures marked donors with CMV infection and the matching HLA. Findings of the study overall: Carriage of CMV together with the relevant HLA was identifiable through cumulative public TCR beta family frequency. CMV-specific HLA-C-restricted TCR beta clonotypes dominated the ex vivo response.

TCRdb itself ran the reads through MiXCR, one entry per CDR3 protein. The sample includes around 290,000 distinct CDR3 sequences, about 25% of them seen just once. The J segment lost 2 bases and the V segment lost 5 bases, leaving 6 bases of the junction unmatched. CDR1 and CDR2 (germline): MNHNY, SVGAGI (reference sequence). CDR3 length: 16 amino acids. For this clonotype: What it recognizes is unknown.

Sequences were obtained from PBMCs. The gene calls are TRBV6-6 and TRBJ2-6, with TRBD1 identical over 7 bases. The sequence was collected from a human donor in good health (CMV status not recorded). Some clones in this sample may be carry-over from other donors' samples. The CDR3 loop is CASSPPQGAGANVLTF. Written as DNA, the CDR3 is TGTGCCAGCAGTCCCCCCCAGGGGGCTGGGGCCAACGTCCTGACTTTC.